This T cell receptor beta chain was documented in a study of control samples from healthy donors and cancer patients. The repertoire was sequenced with immunoSEQ multiplex PCR; TCRdb's copy has only in-frame clones and lacks some. The sample lists some 140,000 clones, approximately 91% occurring once. Germline loops: CDR1 LNHDA, CDR2 SQIVND (reference sequence). The CDR3 is 17 residues long. The junction had 12 bases not matched to a gene; V was cut back by 6 bases and J by 8 bases. The sample comprised blood. This receptor was obtained from a woman in her thirties in good health. The chain has TRBV19 and TRBJ2-1; 14 bases are a match to TRBD2. The CDR3 is CASSRGGGLAGADEQFF. CDR3 bases: TGTGCCAGTAGCAGAGGGGGGGGACTAGCGGGAGCGGATGAGCAGTTCTTC.